What follows is one TCR beta chain and its context. The CDR3 contains 16 residues. The V end was cut by 0 bases, the J end by 9 bases, with 18 bases between. The germline gives CDR1 MGHRA, CDR2 YSYEKL. TCRdb's copy holds only in-frame clones and misses some; the assay was immunoSEQ multiplex PCR. The sample holds tens of thousands of clones, more than 80% seen once. This sample stems from a study of PD-L1 blockade in urothelial cancer. Study-level information: The study recovered a median of 141,255 T cells per blood sample.

Indicated time point: peripheral blood 6 weeks after treatment start. This receptor was obtained from a man between 65 and 85 years old with urothelial cancer. The rearrangement uses TRBV4-1 and TRBJ2-1; no clear D. Sequences were derived from PBMCs, sampled around atezolizumab (anti-PD-L1) treatment. The chain's CDR3 is CASSQESLQVVGEQFF. The CDR3 nucleotides read TGCGCCAGCAGCCAAGAAAGTCTCCAGGTTGTCGGTGAGCAGTTCTTC.